These 26 T cell receptor beta chains share one sample of origin, sequenced in a study of blood T cell repertoires in COVID-19. Libraries were prepared by immunoSEQ multiplex PCR; TCRdb keeps only in-frame clonotypes and omits some of them. The table has nearly 200,000 clones, about 83% seen once. What was sequenced was peripheral blood. The receptors stem from an older woman with active or convalescent COVID-19.

CDR3 sequence: CASRKREGLNEQYF. The CDR3 DNA is TGTGCCAGCAGAAAGCGGGAGGGGCTGAACGAGCAGTACTTC. This chain joins TRBV6-5 and TRBJ2-7; 10 bases match TRBD2. The CDR3 length is 14 residues. J lost 5 bases, V lost 6 bases, and 7 bases had no gene match. The germline CDR1 and CDR2 sequences are MNHEY and SVGAGI.

There are a few counts of this clone. The chain employs TRBV3-1 (or the pseudogene TRBV3-2) and TRBJ1-2; D is unclear. This CDR3 region has 14 residues. Trimming cost V 3 bases and J 4 bases, with 12 bases left between them. CDR1 and CDR2 from the germline V gene are LGHDT and YNNKEL (reference sequence). For the CDR3, the DNA is TGTGCCAGCAGCCATGGGCACGGGATCTATGGCTACACCTTC. Protein: CASSHGHGIYGYTF.

This chain joins TRBV6-5 and TRBJ1-5; 8 bases line up with TRBD1. Germline CDR1 and CDR2: MNHEY and SVGAGI. V was pared by 7 bases and J by 4 bases, with 6 bases of the junction left unmatched. The CDR3 loop spans 14 amino acids. CDR3 in DNA: TGTGCCAGCACCTCGACAGGGGTAAATCAGCCCCAGCATTTT. Translating it yields CASTSTGVNQPQHF.

This chain uses TRBV6-6 with TRBJ2-7; TRBD1 might be the D (6 bases). V lost 8 bases and J 1 base, leaving 12 bases between the germline ends. This CDR3 region has 13 residues. Germline V gene sequence: CDR1 MNHNY, CDR2 SVGAGI (reference sequence). The CDR3 region has the DNA TGTGCCAGCTGCCCAGGGGCATCCTACGAGCAGTACTTC. Translation gives CASCPGASYEQYF.

This clone was detected only a few times. J is TRBJ1-5 and V is TRBV15; a weak D match, TRBD1 (5 bases). Germline-derived CDR1 and CDR2 are LNHNV and YYDKDF (reference sequence). CDR3 size: 17 residues. The V end was cut by 0 bases, the J end by 3 bases, with 15 bases between. CDR3 sequence: CATSRDHPRVLNQPQHF. The CDR3 nucleotides are TGTGCCACCAGCAGAGATCATCCCAGGGTACTCAATCAGCCCCAGCATTTT.

The J gene is TRBJ2-5, the V gene TRBV24-1; 13 bases map to TRBD2. The CDR3 is 17 amino acids. The ends lost 4 bases at V and 2 bases at J; junction bases unmatched: 6. The germline CDR1 and CDR2 sequences are KGHDR and SFDVKD. In DNA form, the CDR3 reads TGTGCCACCAGTGACACTCTGGGACTAGCGGGGCAAGAGACCCAGTACTTC. The encoded protein is CATSDTLGLAGQETQYF.

This clone was counted only a few times. This rearrangement joins TRBV4-1 to TRBJ1-1, with no clear D. The germline V and J ends were trimmed by 1 base and 2 bases, with 14 bases remaining between them. The CDR3 covers 16 residues. Germline CDR1 reads MGHRA; CDR2 reads YSYEKL. The CDR3 is CASSQVQFSKNTEAFF. For the CDR3, the DNA is TGCGCCAGCAGCCAAGTACAGTTTAGTAAAAACACTGAAGCTTTCTTT.

The sample holds a few counts of this clone. The chain uses TRBV30 and TRBJ1-2, with D hard to call. CDR3 length: 13 residues. The germline V gene encodes CDR1 GTSNPN and CDR2 SVGIG (reference sequence). Between the trimmed V and J ends, which lost 1 base and 7 bases, there was a span of 13 bases. The CDR3 reads CAWSGSGWSGYTF. DNA for the CDR3: TGTGCCTGGAGTGGATCGGGGTGGTCTGGCTACACCTTC.

The V and J genes are TRBV5-1 and TRBJ2-2; 8 bases match TRBD1. V lost 5 bases to trimming and J lost 3 bases; unmatched junction nucleotides: 15. This CDR3 spans 18 amino acids. The germline V gene has CDR1 SGHRS and CDR2 YFSETQ. CDR3 nucleotide sequence: TGCGCCAGCAGTCGGGCTACATTTGGACAGGGTTACACCGGGGAGCTGTTTTTT. Its translation: CASSRATFGQGYTGELFF.

This clone has more than one count but fewer than ten. The rearrangement links TRBV18 to TRBJ2-7, with 9 bases aligning to TRBD1. Germline CDR1 is KGHSH and CDR2 is LQKENI. CDR3 length equals 12 residues. V lost 6 bases and J lost 4; bases outside the gene matches: 1. DNA of the CDR3: TGTGCCAGCTCCGGGACAGGGTACGAGCAGTACTTC. Encoded protein: CASSGTGYEQYF.

The DNA for the CDR3 is TGCGCCAGCAGCCAAGTCGCGTCTACGCAGTATTTT. Amino acid sequence: CASSQVASTQYF. The chain is built from TRBV4-1 and TRBJ2-3; no firm D call. V shed 1 base and J shed 8 bases, with 7 bases lying between them. CDR3 length: 12 residues. Germline assignment: CDR1 MGHRA and CDR2 YSYEKL.

This chain joins TRBV12-5 and TRBJ2-1, with D maybe TRBD2 (5 bases). Deletions cut 2 bases from V and 9 bases from J, with 11 bases between. Germline CDR1 and CDR2: LGHNT and FRNRAP. The CDR3 runs to 13 residues. The CDR3 DNA sequence: TGTGCTAGTGGTTTGACACTAGGAACTGAGCAGTTCTTC. It encodes CASGLTLGTEQFF.

This chain joins TRBV19 and TRBJ1-2; a weak D match, TRBD1 (6 bases). CDR1 and CDR2 (germline): LNHDA, SQIVND (reference sequence). The CDR3 has 17 amino acids. Trimming removed 7 bases from V and 5 bases from J, with 26 bases in between. The DNA for the CDR3 is TGTGCCAGTATCAACCCATTCAGGGGCCATCCTGGATATGGCTACACCTTC. It encodes CASINPFRGHPGYGYTF.

The chain is built from TRBV11-2 and TRBJ2-1; 10 bases agree with TRBD2. Germline values: CDR1 SGHAT, CDR2 FQNNGV. The CDR3 loop spans 15 amino acids. Trimming at V came to 2 bases and at J to 6 bases, leaving 4 bases not matched to a gene. The CDR3 DNA sequence: TGTGCCAGCAGCTTACTAGCGGGAGCGGGCAATGAGCAGTTCTTC. Amino acid sequence: CASSLLAGAGNEQFF.

The chain employs TRBV3-1 (or the pseudogene TRBV3-2) and TRBJ2-2, with 7 bases fitting TRBD2. The CDR3 loop spans 15 amino acids. With V trimmed by 4 bases and J by 2 bases, 4 bases remained unmatched. The germline gives CDR1 LGHDT, CDR2 YNNKEL (reference sequence). The CDR3 region has the DNA TGTGCCAGCAGCCGGGAGGGCTCAAACACCGGGGAGCTGTTTTTT. Its protein product is CASSREGSNTGELFF.

The chain links TRBV7-9 to TRBJ1-2; the D is unclear. Germline CDR1 and CDR2: SEHNR and FQNEAQ (reference sequence). Trimming took 3 bases from V and 7 from J, leaving 12 bases between them. The length of the CDR3 is 13 residues. CDR3 in amino acids: CASSFAVRSGYTF. For the CDR3, the DNA is TGTGCCAGCAGCTTTGCTGTGAGATCTGGCTACACCTTC.

In its sample, this clone was seen once. This chain uses TRBV2 with TRBJ2-1; D remains ambiguous. Trimming took off 5 bases at V and 3 bases at J, with 17 bases between the two ends. The V gene's germline CDR1 is SNHLY and CDR2 FYNNEI. The CDR3 contains 16 residues. CDR3 protein: CASSIGLSGGYNEQFF. The CDR3 nucleotides are TGTGCCAGCAGTATCGGTCTTTCTGGCGGCTACAATGAGCAGTTCTTC.

This clone has a handful of counts. The V gene is TRBV19, the J gene TRBJ2-1; perhaps TRBD1 as D (6 bases). Trimming shortened V by 6 bases and J by 3 bases, and 12 bases separated the two germline ends. CDR1 LNHDA and CDR2 SQIVND come from the germline V gene (reference sequence). The CDR3 runs 14 residues. The CDR3 loop is CASRRTAGYNEQFF. The CDR3 DNA follows: TGTGCCAGTAGAAGGACAGCAGGCTACAATGAGCAGTTCTTC.

The V call is TRBV28, the J call TRBJ2-5, with D possibly being TRBD2 (5 bases). The V end was cut by 4 bases, the J end by 8 bases, with 14 bases between. The CDR3 covers 13 residues. The germline gives CDR1 MDHEN, CDR2 SYDVKM. The CDR3 region is CASSYWTQVTQYF. The CDR3 nucleotides read TGTGCCAGCAGTTACTGGACTCAAGTCACCCAGTACTTC.

This chain uses TRBV25-1 with TRBJ2-7, with TRBD1 identical over 9 bases. Germline V gene lookup returns CDR1 MGHDK and CDR2 SYGVNS. This CDR3 comprises 15 residues. The V and J ends lost 6 bases and 0 bases, in that order; junction bases with no gene match: 6. This CDR3 reads CASSHGTGYSYEQYF. The CDR3 DNA reads as TGTGCCAGCAGCCACGGGACAGGGTACTCCTACGAGCAGTACTTC.

V and J are TRBV3-1 (or the pseudogene TRBV3-2) and TRBJ1-5; 8 nucleotides agree with TRBD1. Germline V gene sequence: CDR1 LGHDT, CDR2 YNNKEL (reference sequence). This CDR3 region has 18 residues. J lost 0 bases, V lost 5 bases, and 12 bases had no gene match. CDR3 coding DNA: TGTGCCAGCAGCGATTCGCCCGGGACAGGATATAGCAATCAGCCCCAGCATTTT. This encodes CASSDSPGTGYSNQPQHF.

This sequence joins TRBV5-6 and TRBJ1-2, with a possible D match to TRBD1 (6 bases). CDR3 size: 14 residues. The V and J ends lost 4 bases and 8 bases respectively, with 18 bases between them. The V gene's germline CDR1 is SGHDT and CDR2 YYEEEE. CDR3 residues: CASSPGGGPRGYTF. In DNA form, the CDR3 reads TGTGCCAGCAGCCCCGGCGGGGGGCCACGGGGCTACACCTTC.

The V and J genes are TRBV6-5 and TRBJ2-7, with a weak D call TRBD2 (6 bases). The CDR3 loop spans 14 amino acids. CDR1 is MNHEY, CDR2 SVGAGI, per germline. V was trimmed by 1 base and J by 2 bases, leaving 9 bases between them. CDR3 nucleotide sequence: TGTGCCAGCAGTTACTGGGGACTCCCCTACGAGCAGTACTTC. Translation: CASSYWGLPYEQYF.

V and J are TRBV6-5 and TRBJ1-1; a weak D match, TRBD1 (5 bases). V gave up 8 bases and J gave up 7 bases, with 23 bases separating them. This CDR3 is 15 amino acids long. From germline, CDR1 is MNHEY and CDR2 SVGAGI. This chain's CDR3 is CASHDWGGTAIEAFF. Here the CDR3 DNA reads TGTGCCAGCCATGACTGGGGGGGGACGGCTATTGAAGCTTTCTTT.

J is TRBJ1-5 and V is TRBV3-1 (or the pseudogene TRBV3-2); no definite D call. V lost 1 base and J lost 9, with 19 bases in between. The germline gives CDR1 LGHDT, CDR2 YNNKEL (reference sequence). This CDR3 spans 16 amino acids. DNA for the CDR3: TGTGCCAGCAGCCAAGGATTTTCAGCGCCACTGGGGCCCCAGCATTTT. Its protein product is CASSQGFSAPLGPQHF.

This chain links TRBV5-6 with TRBJ2-3, with a possible D match to TRBD1 (5 bases). V lost 3 bases and J lost 3, with 17 bases in between. Looked up from germline, CDR1 is SGHDT and CDR2 is YYEEEE. The CDR3 contains 16 residues. The CDR3 coding sequence is TGTGCCAGCAGCTCTCAACCAGGGTTGGGAACAGATACGCAGTATTTT. It yields the protein CASSSQPGLGTDTQYF.